The present T cell receptor beta chain was sequenced within a study of CD8+ T cells in alopecia areata. Study as a whole: Severity in treated patients was scored by percentage of scalp area affected.

Points on this clone: Its target is not known.

It was cDNA, reverse transcribed from extracted RNA, that served as the sequencing template. Assay: immunoSEQ multiplex PCR; the TCRdb copy retains only in-frame clones and omits some. Of roughly 100,000 clones listed, over 75% are singletons. Indicated treatment: oral pan-JAK inhibitor, 5-10 mg twice daily. Alopecia areata patients provided lesional scalp punch biopsies and peripheral blood, both collected for the study. Points from the study as a whole: In lesional scalp, particularly from alopecia totalis/universalis, clonality was higher than in normal scalp.

V gave up 6 bases and J gave up 7 bases, with 7 bases separating them. Looked up from germline, CDR1 is SNHLY and CDR2 is FYNNEI. This CDR3 has 10 amino acids. The material was CD8+ T cells sorted from blood, obtained around week 31, from a patient treated with tofacitinib. The TCR sequence derives from a human donor with alopecia areata. The V gene is TRBV2, the J gene TRBJ2-7; the D is unclear. CDR3 sequence: CASRGLEQYF. The CDR3 DNA follows: TGTGCCAGCAGAGGGCTGGAGCAGTACTTC.